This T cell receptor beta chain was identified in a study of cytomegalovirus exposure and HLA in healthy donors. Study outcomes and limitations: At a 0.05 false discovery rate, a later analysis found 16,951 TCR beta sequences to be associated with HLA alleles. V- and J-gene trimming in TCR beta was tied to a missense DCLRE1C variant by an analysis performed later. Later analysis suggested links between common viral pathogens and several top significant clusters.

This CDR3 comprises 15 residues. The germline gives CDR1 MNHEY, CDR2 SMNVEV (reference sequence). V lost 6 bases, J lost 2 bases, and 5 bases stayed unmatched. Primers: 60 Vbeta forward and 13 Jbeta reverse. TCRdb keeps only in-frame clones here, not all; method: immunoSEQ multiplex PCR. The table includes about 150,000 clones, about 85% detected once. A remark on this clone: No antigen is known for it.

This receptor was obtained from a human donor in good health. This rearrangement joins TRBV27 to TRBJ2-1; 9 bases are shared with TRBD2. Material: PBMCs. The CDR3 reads CASSLAGETYNEQFF. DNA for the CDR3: TGTGCCAGCAGCTTAGCGGGAGAGACCTACAATGAGCAGTTCTTC.